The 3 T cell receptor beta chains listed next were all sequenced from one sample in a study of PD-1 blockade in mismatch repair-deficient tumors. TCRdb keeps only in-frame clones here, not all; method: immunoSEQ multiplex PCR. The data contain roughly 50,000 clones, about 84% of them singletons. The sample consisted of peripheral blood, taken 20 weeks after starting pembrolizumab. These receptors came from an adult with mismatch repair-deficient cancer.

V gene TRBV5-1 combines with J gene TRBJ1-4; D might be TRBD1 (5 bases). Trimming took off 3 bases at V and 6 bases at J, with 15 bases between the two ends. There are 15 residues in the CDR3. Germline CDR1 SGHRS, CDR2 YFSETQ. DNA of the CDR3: TGCGCCAGCAGCTCTACAGGAGCGGGGTATGAAAAACTGTTTTTT. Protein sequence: CASSSTGAGYEKLFF. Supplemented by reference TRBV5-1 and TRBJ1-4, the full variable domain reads KAGVTQTPRYLIKTRGQQVTLSCSPISGHRSVSWYQQTPGQGLQFLFEYFSETQRNKGNFPGRFSGRQFSNSRSEMNVSTLELGDSALYLCASSSTGAGYEKLFFGSGTQLSVL.

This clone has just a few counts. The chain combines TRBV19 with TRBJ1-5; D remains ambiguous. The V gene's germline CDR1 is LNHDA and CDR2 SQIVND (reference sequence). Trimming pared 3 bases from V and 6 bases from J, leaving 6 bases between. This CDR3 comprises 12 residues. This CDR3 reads CASSIPSQPQHF. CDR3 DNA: TGTGCCAGTAGTATTCCTAGTCAGCCCCAGCATTTT.

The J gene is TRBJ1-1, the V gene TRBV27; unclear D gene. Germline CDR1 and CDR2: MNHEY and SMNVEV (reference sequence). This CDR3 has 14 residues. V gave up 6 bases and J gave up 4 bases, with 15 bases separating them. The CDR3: CASRPHKESTEAFF. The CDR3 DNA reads TGTGCCAGCAGACCTCACAAAGAGAGCACTGAAGCTTTCTTT.